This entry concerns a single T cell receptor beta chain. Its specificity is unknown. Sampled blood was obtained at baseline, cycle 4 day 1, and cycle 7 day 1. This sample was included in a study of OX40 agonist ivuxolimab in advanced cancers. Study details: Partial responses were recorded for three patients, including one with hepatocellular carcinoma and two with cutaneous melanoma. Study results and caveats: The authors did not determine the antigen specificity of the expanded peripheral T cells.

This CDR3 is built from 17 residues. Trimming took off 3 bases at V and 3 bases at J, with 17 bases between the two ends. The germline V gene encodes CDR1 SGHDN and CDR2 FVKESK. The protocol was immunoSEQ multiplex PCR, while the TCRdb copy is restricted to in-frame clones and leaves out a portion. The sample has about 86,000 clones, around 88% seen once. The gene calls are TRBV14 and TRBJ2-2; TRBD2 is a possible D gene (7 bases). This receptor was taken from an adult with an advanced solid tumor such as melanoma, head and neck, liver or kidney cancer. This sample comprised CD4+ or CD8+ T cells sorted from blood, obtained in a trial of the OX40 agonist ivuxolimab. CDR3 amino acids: CASSHHGGGRDTGELFF. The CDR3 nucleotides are TGTGCCAGCAGCCACCACGGCGGGGGCAGGGACACCGGGGAGCTGTTTTTT.